Listed below are T cell receptor beta chains from one sample, sequenced in a study of T cell changes during pregnancy in multiple sclerosis. Method: immunoSEQ multiplex PCR; TCRdb's copy keeps in-frame clones and lacks some. This sample has 70,000 to 85,000 clones, with about 91% found just once. Here the sequenced sample was peripheral blood, taken before pregnancy. These receptors all come from a female donor with multiple sclerosis, enrolled in a pregnancy study. Each CDR3 is given with its conserved first and last residue. The order of the fields is clone size, J gene, V gene, D gene, CDR3 DNA, CDR3 protein. The D gene is left open where the match is weak. A clone size is listed for some rows: how often the clone was seen (once, few, many), or a class if it is expanded.

clone_size: .
j_call: TRBJ1-1
v_call: TRBV18
d_call: .
cdr3_nt: TGTGCCAGCTCACCGGGGGGGAACACTGAAGCTTTCTTT
cdr3_aa: CASSPGGNTEAFF

clone_size: once
j_call: TRBJ1-2
v_call: TRBV2
d_call: .
cdr3_nt: TGTGCCAGCAACCTTGACAGAGAAACCAGCTATGGCTACACCTTC
cdr3_aa: CASNLDRETSYGYTF

clone_size: .
j_call: TRBJ2-3
v_call: TRBV2
d_call: .
cdr3_nt: TGTGCCAGCAGTGAAGCGCTTGCGCAACTCTTCACAGATACGCAGTATTTT
cdr3_aa: CASSEALAQLFTDTQYF

clone_size: few
j_call: TRBJ2-7
v_call: TRBV9
d_call: TRBD1
cdr3_nt: TGTGCCAGCAGCGCCAGGACAGGGGGTTCCTCCTACGAGCAGTACTTC
cdr3_aa: CASSARTGGSSYEQYF

clone_size: .
j_call: TRBJ1-2
v_call: TRBV28
d_call: TRBD1
cdr3_nt: TGTGCCAGCAGTTTTGATTTCAGGACGCCCAGGGGGCGTCGCTATGGCTACACCTTC
cdr3_aa: CASSFDFRTPRGRRYGYTF

clone_size: .
j_call: TRBJ2-7
v_call: TRBV6-5
d_call: TRBD2
cdr3_nt: TGTGCCAGCAGTTACGATCTAGCGGGGAGCCAATACTTC
cdr3_aa: CASSYDLAGSQYF

clone_size: .
j_call: TRBJ2-3
v_call: TRBV6-5
d_call: .
cdr3_nt: TGTGCCAGCAGACGACAGGGACTAGATACGCAGTATTTT
cdr3_aa: CASRRQGLDTQYF

clone_size: .
j_call: TRBJ2-1
v_call: TRBV11-1
d_call: TRBD2
cdr3_nt: TGTGCCAGCAGCTCTAGGCCAGCGGGAGGGTACAATGAGCAGTTCTTC
cdr3_aa: CASSSRPAGGYNEQFF

clone_size: .
j_call: TRBJ2-3
v_call: TRBV7-2
d_call: .
cdr3_nt: TGTGCCAGCAGCTTAGGGTACGGCGGGAGCACAGATACGCAGTATTTT
cdr3_aa: CASSLGYGGSTDTQYF

clone_size: .
j_call: TRBJ2-1
v_call: TRBV7-2
d_call: .
cdr3_nt: TGTGCCAGCAGCCACCCGATTAGGGACAATGGGGGTTATGAGCAGTTCTTC
cdr3_aa: CASSHPIRDNGGYEQFF

clone_size: .
j_call: TRBJ2-1
v_call: TRBV2
d_call: .
cdr3_nt: TGTGCCAGCAGCCCCGACTGGTACAATGAGCAGTTCTTC
cdr3_aa: CASSPDWYNEQFF

clone_size: .
j_call: TRBJ1-5
v_call: TRBV28
d_call: .
cdr3_nt: TGTGCCAGCAGCGATCCAGGGGATATTAATCAGCCCCAGCATTTT
cdr3_aa: CASSDPGDINQPQHF

clone_size: .
j_call: TRBJ1-2
v_call: TRBV19
d_call: TRBD1
cdr3_nt: TGTGCCAGTTCCTCAGGGGGGTCGGGCTATGGCTACACCTTC
cdr3_aa: CASSSGGSGYGYTF

clone_size: few
j_call: TRBJ1-1
v_call: TRBV29-1
d_call: TRBD1
cdr3_nt: TGCAGCGTACTACAGGGGATAGCTTTCTTT
cdr3_aa: CSVLQGIAFF

clone_size: .
j_call: TRBJ2-1
v_call: TRBV7-9
d_call: TRBD1
cdr3_nt: TGTGCCAGCAGCGTCACAGGGGTCGGGAATGAGCAGTTCTTC
cdr3_aa: CASSVTGVGNEQFF

clone_size: .
j_call: TRBJ2-2
v_call: TRBV5-1
d_call: TRBD2
cdr3_nt: TGCGCCAGCAGCTTGAGGACTAGCAGCCCGGGTACCGGGGAGCTGTTTTTT
cdr3_aa: CASSLRTSSPGTGELFF

clone_size: few
j_call: TRBJ2-1
v_call: TRBV6-1
d_call: TRBD2
cdr3_nt: TGTGCCAGCAGTGCCCCCCCGCTAGCGGGATACAATGAGCAGTTCTTC
cdr3_aa: CASSAPPLAGYNEQFF

clone_size: .
j_call: TRBJ1-4
v_call: TRBV6-1
d_call: .
cdr3_nt: TGTGCCAGCAGTGAAGTCGTGACGGGGATGATAGCAACTAATGAAAAACTGTTTTTT
cdr3_aa: CASSEVVTGMIATNEKLFF

clone_size: .
j_call: TRBJ2-7
v_call: TRBV6-1
d_call: .
cdr3_nt: TGTGCCAGCAAGACAGTTTACGAGCAGTACTTC
cdr3_aa: CASKTVYEQYF

clone_size: once
j_call: TRBJ2-1
v_call: TRBV7-9
d_call: TRBD2
cdr3_nt: TGTGCCAGCAGCTTAGGGTCGGGGCGGGAGGGTAATGAGCAGTTCTTC
cdr3_aa: CASSLGSGREGNEQFF

clone_size: .
j_call: TRBJ1-2
v_call: TRBV28
d_call: TRBD1
cdr3_nt: TGTGCCACCAACAGGGGGCCTGGCTACACCTTC
cdr3_aa: CATNRGPGYTF

clone_size: .
j_call: TRBJ2-1
v_call: TRBV4-3
d_call: TRBD1
cdr3_nt: TGCGCCAGCAGCACGACAGGGATGCCCTACAATGAGCAGTTCTTC
cdr3_aa: CASSTTGMPYNEQFF

clone_size: .
j_call: TRBJ2-7
v_call: TRBV28
d_call: .
cdr3_nt: TGTGCCAGAAACCCGGGGACTGAATTAAGCTACGAGCAGTACTTC
cdr3_aa: CARNPGTELSYEQYF

clone_size: .
j_call: TRBJ2-2
v_call: TRBV19
d_call: TRBD1
cdr3_nt: TGTGCCAGTACCCCCCTTGGGACAGGGAGGGTAGGGGAGCTGTTTTTT
cdr3_aa: CASTPLGTGRVGELFF

clone_size: .
j_call: TRBJ2-1
v_call: TRBV19
d_call: TRBD2
cdr3_nt: TGTGCCAGTACCCCCCGGACTAGCGGATCCTACAATGAGCAGTTCTTC
cdr3_aa: CASTPRTSGSYNEQFF

clone_size: .
j_call: TRBJ2-1
v_call: TRBV4-3
d_call: TRBD2
cdr3_nt: TGCGCCAGCAGCCAAGAAGAGGGAACTAGCGGGAGCAATGAGCAGTTCTTC
cdr3_aa: CASSQEEGTSGSNEQFF

clone_size: .
j_call: TRBJ2-2
v_call: TRBV25-1
d_call: .
cdr3_nt: TGTGCCAGCAGCAGGATTGGCACCGGGGAGCTGTTTTTT
cdr3_aa: CASSRIGTGELFF

clone_size: .
j_call: TRBJ1-5
v_call: TRBV28
d_call: TRBD1
cdr3_nt: TGTGCCAGCAGTTCCAGGACAGGGGGAGGTCAGCCCCAGCATTTT
cdr3_aa: CASSSRTGGGQPQHF

clone_size: few
j_call: TRBJ1-1
v_call: TRBV5-1
d_call: .
cdr3_nt: TGCGCCAGCAATATGGGAGGCACTGAAGCTTTCTTT
cdr3_aa: CASNMGGTEAFF

clone_size: .
j_call: TRBJ1-3
v_call: TRBV7-9
d_call: .
cdr3_nt: TGTGCCAGCAGCGCAGGGATCAGCTCTGGAAACACCATATATTTT
cdr3_aa: CASSAGISSGNTIYF

clone_size: .
j_call: TRBJ1-5
v_call: TRBV28
d_call: .
cdr3_nt: TGTGCCAGCAGTTTATGGACAGCTAATCAGCCCCAGCATTTT
cdr3_aa: CASSLWTANQPQHF

clone_size: .
j_call: TRBJ1-1
v_call: TRBV5-6
d_call: .
cdr3_nt: TGTGCCAGCAGCTTGGGCAGTAACACTGAAGCTTTCTTT
cdr3_aa: CASSLGSNTEAFF

clone_size: .
j_call: TRBJ2-7
v_call: TRBV6-6
d_call: .
cdr3_nt: TGTGCCAGCAGGGACAAGATTGGCGAGCAGTACTTC
cdr3_aa: CASRDKIGEQYF

clone_size: once
j_call: TRBJ2-3
v_call: TRBV11-2
d_call: .
cdr3_nt: TGTGCCAGCAGGCCAAAGTACCGAAGCTCAGATACGCAGTATTTT
cdr3_aa: CASRPKYRSSDTQYF

clone_size: .
j_call: TRBJ2-3
v_call: TRBV5-1
d_call: .
cdr3_nt: TGCGCCACCGCTGATTTTTCAGGGGCAGATACGCAGTATTTT
cdr3_aa: CATADFSGADTQYF

clone_size: .
j_call: TRBJ2-7
v_call: TRBV6-1
d_call: .
cdr3_nt: TGTGCCCATAGGACAGATCACTACGAGCAGTACTTC
cdr3_aa: CAHRTDHYEQYF

clone_size: .
j_call: TRBJ2-7
v_call: TRBV15
d_call: TRBD2
cdr3_nt: TGTGCCACCAGCAGATCTGCTAGCGGGATCTACGAGCAGTACTTC
cdr3_aa: CATSRSASGIYEQYF

clone_size: once
j_call: TRBJ2-7
v_call: TRBV19
d_call: .
cdr3_nt: TGTGCCAGTAGTATAGCACAGCCATCCTACGAGCAGTACTTC
cdr3_aa: CASSIAQPSYEQYF

clone_size: .
j_call: TRBJ2-1
v_call: TRBV29-1
d_call: TRBD2
cdr3_nt: TGCAGTGCGCGACTAGCGGGAGGGCCGAATGAGCAGTTCTTC
cdr3_aa: CSARLAGGPNEQFF

clone_size: .
j_call: TRBJ2-7
v_call: TRBV19
d_call: TRBD2
cdr3_nt: TGTGCCAGTAGTTTGTCGGGAGCGGGATCCTACGAGCAGTACTTC
cdr3_aa: CASSLSGAGSYEQYF

clone_size: .
j_call: TRBJ1-1
v_call: TRBV25-1
d_call: TRBD1
cdr3_nt: TGTGCCAGCAGTGAGGGACAGGGCCACACTGAAGCTTTCTTT
cdr3_aa: CASSEGQGHTEAFF

clone_size: .
j_call: TRBJ2-7
v_call: TRBV7-9
d_call: TRBD2
cdr3_nt: TGTGCCAGCAGCCCCAGGTCGCTAGCGGGAGTTAACTACGAGCAGTACTTC
cdr3_aa: CASSPRSLAGVNYEQYF

clone_size: few
j_call: TRBJ2-7
v_call: TRBV11-2
d_call: .
cdr3_nt: TGTGCCAGCAGCTTACAGTGGGGCTCCGAGCAGTACTTC
cdr3_aa: CASSLQWGSEQYF

clone_size: .
j_call: TRBJ2-5
v_call: TRBV18
d_call: TRBD1
cdr3_nt: TGTGCCAGCTCACCACGGGACAGACAACTCCAAGAGACCCAGTACTTC
cdr3_aa: CASSPRDRQLQETQYF

clone_size: .
j_call: TRBJ1-2
v_call: TRBV5-4
d_call: .
cdr3_nt: TGTGCCAGCAGCGCACAGGCTTATGGCTACACCTTC
cdr3_aa: CASSAQAYGYTF

clone_size: .
j_call: TRBJ2-1
v_call: TRBV7-7
d_call: .
cdr3_nt: TGTGCTAGCAGCATCAATAGCGGAAATGAGCAGTTCTTC
cdr3_aa: CASSINSGNEQFF

clone_size: .
j_call: TRBJ2-1
v_call: TRBV7-9
d_call: TRBD2
cdr3_nt: TGTGCCAGCAGTTCCGGACTAGCGGGAGTGGGTAATGAGCAGTTCTTC
cdr3_aa: CASSSGLAGVGNEQFF

clone_size: .
j_call: TRBJ2-7
v_call: TRBV18
d_call: .
cdr3_nt: TGTGCCAGCTCAGCGGGGGGACAGAGGTCCTACGAGCAGTACTTC
cdr3_aa: CASSAGGQRSYEQYF

clone_size: .
j_call: TRBJ2-1
v_call: TRBV5-1
d_call: TRBD2
cdr3_nt: TGCGCCAGCAGCTCCGGACTAGCGGGAGTGCGAAATGAGCAGTTCTTC
cdr3_aa: CASSSGLAGVRNEQFF

clone_size: .
j_call: TRBJ1-4
v_call: TRBV7-9
d_call: .
cdr3_nt: TGTGCCGGGGAGGTCGGGAGTGAAAAACTGTTTTTT
cdr3_aa: CAGEVGSEKLFF

clone_size: .
j_call: TRBJ2-1
v_call: TRBV5-1
d_call: TRBD2
cdr3_nt: TGCGCCAGCAGCTACCGGACTAGCGGGAGCATCGGGGAGCAGTTCTTC
cdr3_aa: CASSYRTSGSIGEQFF

clone_size: .
j_call: TRBJ2-7
v_call: TRBV5-1
d_call: TRBD2
cdr3_nt: TGCGCCAGCAGCCTAGCGGGAGGGGGCTACGAGCAGTACTTC
cdr3_aa: CASSLAGGGYEQYF

clone_size: once
j_call: TRBJ1-5
v_call: TRBV7-8
d_call: TRBD1
cdr3_nt: TGTGCCAGCAGCCCTGGGACAGGGCCCAATCAGCCCCAGCATTTT
cdr3_aa: CASSPGTGPNQPQHF

clone_size: .
j_call: TRBJ1-4
v_call: TRBV7-9
d_call: .
cdr3_nt: TGTGCCAGCAGCAAAGGGGGTGAAAAACTGTTTTTT
cdr3_aa: CASSKGGEKLFF

clone_size: .
j_call: TRBJ2-7
v_call: TRBV30
d_call: TRBD1
cdr3_nt: TGTGCCTGGAGTGGACAGGGGGCCGAGCAGTACTTC
cdr3_aa: CAWSGQGAEQYF